This T cell receptor (beta chain) was sequenced for a study of CD8 T cells in ankylosing spondylitis. In TCRdb, the 5' RACE reads were re-called with MiXCR into one record per CDR3 protein. The sample holds 200,000 to 250,000 distinct CDR3 sequences; around a tenth are singletons and the top ten take less than 8%. Germline V lookup: CDR1 SNHLY, CDR2 FYNNEI. Trimming left V 0 bases short and J 7 bases short, with 21 bases between. CDR3 length equals 17 residues. The sample consisted of blood, either unsorted or a sorted T cell fraction (not recorded which). The J gene is TRBJ1-1, the V gene TRBV2, with TRBD1 as a possible D gene (6 bases). This receptor was obtained from a male donor with ankylosing spondylitis or in good health (not recorded which). CDR3 in DNA: TGTGCCAGCAGTGAAGCGCTCGGGGGCATCTCGAACGATGAAGCTTTCTTT. This sequence encodes CASSEALGGISNDEAFF.